The clone carrying this T cell receptor beta chain has only a few counts. The antigen remains undetermined. The sample originates from a study of CD8 T cells in ankylosing spondylitis. Findings and caveats of the study: Reports say disease-linked clones showed up significantly more in matched ankylosing spondylitis synovial fluid. Within ankylosing spondylitis blood, a TCR beta motif made up of several highly homologous variants appeared to be characteristic. Existing reports had already noted some motif variants in reactive arthritis synovial fluid and blood.

TCRdb reprocessed the 5' RACE reads via MiXCR and lists one record per CDR3 protein. The data contain 220,000 or so distinct CDR3 sequences, roughly a tenth of them seen just once; the ten biggest clones take up over 20%. CDR1 and CDR2 (germline): SGHTA, FQGNSA. V was cut by 3 bases and J by 9 bases, with 18 bases left in between. This CDR3 has 15 amino acids. This chain links TRBV7-2 with TRBJ2-1, with a tentative D call TRBD1 (7 bases). The origin of this receptor is a male donor with ankylosing spondylitis or in good health (not recorded which). Source material: blood, either unsorted or a sorted T cell fraction (not recorded which). The CDR3 DNA is TGTGCCAGCAGCTTCTCTAGCGCCCCAGGGGGTGAGCAGTTCTTC. It translates to CASSFSSAPGGEQFF.